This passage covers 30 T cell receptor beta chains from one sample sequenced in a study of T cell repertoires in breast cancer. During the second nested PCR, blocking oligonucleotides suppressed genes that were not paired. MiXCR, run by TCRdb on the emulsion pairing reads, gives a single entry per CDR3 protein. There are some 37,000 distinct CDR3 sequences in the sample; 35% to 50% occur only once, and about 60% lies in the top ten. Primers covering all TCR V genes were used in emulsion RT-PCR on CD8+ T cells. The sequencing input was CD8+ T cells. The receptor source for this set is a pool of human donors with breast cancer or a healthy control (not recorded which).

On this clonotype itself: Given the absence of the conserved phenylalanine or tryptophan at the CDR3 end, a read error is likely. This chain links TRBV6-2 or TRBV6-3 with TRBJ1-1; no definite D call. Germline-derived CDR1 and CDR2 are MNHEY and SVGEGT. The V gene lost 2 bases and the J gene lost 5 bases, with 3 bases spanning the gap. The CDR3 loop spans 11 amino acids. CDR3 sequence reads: CASSYSTEAFL. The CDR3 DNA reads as TGTGCCAGCAGTTACAGTACTGAAGCTTTCCTT.

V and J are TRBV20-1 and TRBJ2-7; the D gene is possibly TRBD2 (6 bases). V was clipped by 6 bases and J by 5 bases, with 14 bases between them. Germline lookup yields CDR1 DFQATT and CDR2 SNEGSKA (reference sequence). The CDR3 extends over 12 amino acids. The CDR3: CSAATSMNEQYF. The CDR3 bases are TGCAGTGCCGCGACTAGTATGAACGAGCAGTACTTC.

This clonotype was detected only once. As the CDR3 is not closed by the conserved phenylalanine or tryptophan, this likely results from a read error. CDR3 coding DNA: TGTGCCAGCAGCCCGTCGCCGGTCGACAATGAGCAGTTCCTC. The encoded protein is CASSPSPVDNEQFL. The chain joins TRBV4-2 to TRBJ2-1, with D unclear. Trimming removed 4 bases from V and 5 bases from J, with 12 bases in between. Germline CDR1 is LGHNA and CDR2 is YNFKEQ. The CDR3 spans 14 residues.

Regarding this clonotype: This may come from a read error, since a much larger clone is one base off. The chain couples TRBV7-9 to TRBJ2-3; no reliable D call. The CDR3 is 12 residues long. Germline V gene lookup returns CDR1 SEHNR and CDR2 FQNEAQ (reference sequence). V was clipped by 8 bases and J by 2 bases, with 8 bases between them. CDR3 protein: CASGPDTDTQYF. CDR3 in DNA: TGTGCCAGCGGCCCCGACACAGATACGCAGTATTTT. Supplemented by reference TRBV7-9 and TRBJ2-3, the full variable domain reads DTGVSQNPRHKITKRGQNVTFRCDPISEHNRLYWYRQTLGQGPEFLTYFQNEAQLEKSRLLSDRFSAERPKGSFSTLEIQRTEQGDSAMYLCASGPDTDTQYFGPGTRLTVL.

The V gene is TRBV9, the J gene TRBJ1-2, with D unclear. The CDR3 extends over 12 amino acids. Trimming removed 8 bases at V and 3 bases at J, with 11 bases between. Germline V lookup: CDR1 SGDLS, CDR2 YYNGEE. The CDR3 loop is CASSRGDYGYTF. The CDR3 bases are TGTGCCAGTTCACGAGGAGACTATGGCTACACCTTC. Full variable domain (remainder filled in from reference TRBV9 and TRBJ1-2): DSGVTQTPKHLITATGQRVTLRCSPRSGDLSVYWYQQSLDQGLQFLIQYYNGEERAKGNILERFSAQQFPDLHSELNLSSLELGDSALYFCASSRGDYGYTFGSGTRLTVV.

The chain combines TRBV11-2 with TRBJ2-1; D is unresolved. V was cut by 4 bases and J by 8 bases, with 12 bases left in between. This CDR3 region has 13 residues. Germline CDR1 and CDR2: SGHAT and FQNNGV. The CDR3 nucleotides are TGTGCCAGCAGCTCAACGACATTCGATGAGCAGTTCTTC. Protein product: CASSSTTFDEQFF.

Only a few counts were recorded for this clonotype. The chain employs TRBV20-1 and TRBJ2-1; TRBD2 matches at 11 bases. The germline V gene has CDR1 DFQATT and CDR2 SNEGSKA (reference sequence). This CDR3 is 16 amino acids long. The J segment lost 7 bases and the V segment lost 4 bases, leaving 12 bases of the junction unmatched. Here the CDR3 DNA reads TGCAGTGCTAAAAACCAACTAGCGGGAGCTTTTAATGAGCAGTTCTTC. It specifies CSAKNQLAGAFNEQFF.

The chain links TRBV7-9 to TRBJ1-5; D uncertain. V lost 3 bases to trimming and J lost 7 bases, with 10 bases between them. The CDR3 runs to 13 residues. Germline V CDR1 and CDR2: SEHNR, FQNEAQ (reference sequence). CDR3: CASSFAASQPQHF. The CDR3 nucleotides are TGTGCCAGCAGCTTCGCCGCATCCCAGCCCCAGCATTTT. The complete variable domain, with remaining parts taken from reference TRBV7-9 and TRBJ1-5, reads DTGVSQNPRHKITKRGQNVTFRCDPISEHNRLYWYRQTLGQGPEFLTYFQNEAQLEKSRLLSDRFSAERPKGSFSTLEIQRTEQGDSAMYLCASSFAASQPQHFGDGTRLSIL.

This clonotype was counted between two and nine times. CDR3 region: CSARDFGTGWSEAFF. The CDR3 DNA sequence: TGCAGTGCTAGAGATTTCGGGACAGGGTGGTCTGAAGCTTTCTTT. The rearrangement joins TRBV20-1 to TRBJ1-1, with TRBD1 matching over 9 bases. The length of the CDR3 is 15 residues. The V gene's germline CDR1 is DFQATT and CDR2 SNEGSKA (reference sequence). J lost 6 bases, V lost 0 bases, and 8 bases had no gene match.

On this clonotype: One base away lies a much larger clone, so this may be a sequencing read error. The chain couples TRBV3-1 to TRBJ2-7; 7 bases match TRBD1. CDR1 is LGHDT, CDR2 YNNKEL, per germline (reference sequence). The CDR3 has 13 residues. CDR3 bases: TGTGCCAGCAGCCGGGGACAGACCTACGAGCGGTACTTC. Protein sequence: CASSRGQTYERYF.

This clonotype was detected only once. CDR3 loop: CASSLAPGTQFF. DNA for the CDR3: TGTGCCAGCAGCTTAGCCCCCGGAACTCAGTTCTTC. The genes are TRBV7-9 and TRBJ2-1, with no clear D. CDR3 length: 12 residues. The V and J ends lost 0 bases and 13 bases respectively, with 10 bases between them. Germline-derived CDR1 and CDR2 are SEHNR and FQNEAQ (reference sequence).

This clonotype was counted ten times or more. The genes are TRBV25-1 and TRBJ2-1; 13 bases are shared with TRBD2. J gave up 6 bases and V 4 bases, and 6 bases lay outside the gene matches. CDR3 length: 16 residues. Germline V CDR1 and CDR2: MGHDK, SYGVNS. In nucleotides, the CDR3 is TGTGCCAGCAGTGGCCCACTAGCGGGAGGGCCCAATGAGCAGTTCTTC. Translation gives CASSGPLAGGPNEQFF. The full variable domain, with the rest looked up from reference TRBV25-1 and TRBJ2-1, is EADIYQTPRYLVIGTGKKITLECSQTMGHDKMYWYQQDPGMELHLIHYSYGVNSTEKGDLSSESTVSRIRTEHFPLTLESARPSHTSQYLCASSGPLAGGPNEQFFGPGTRLTVL.

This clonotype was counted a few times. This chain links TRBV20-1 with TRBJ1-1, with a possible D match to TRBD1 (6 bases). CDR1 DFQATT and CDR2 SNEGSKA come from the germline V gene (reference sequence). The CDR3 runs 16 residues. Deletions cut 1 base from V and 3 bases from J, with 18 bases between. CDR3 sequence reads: CSARVGGAGVDTEAFF. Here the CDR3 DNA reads TGCAGTGCTAGAGTTGGGGGCGCGGGTGTAGACACTGAAGCTTTCTTT.

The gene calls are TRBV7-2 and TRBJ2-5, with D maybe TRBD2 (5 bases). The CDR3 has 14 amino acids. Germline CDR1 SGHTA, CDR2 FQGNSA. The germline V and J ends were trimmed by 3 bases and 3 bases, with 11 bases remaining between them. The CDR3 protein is CASSLDLTEETQYF. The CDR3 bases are TGTGCCAGCAGCTTGGACTTGACTGAAGAGACCCAGTACTTC.

The CDR3, as DNA: TGTGCCAGTAAGGGGAACTCGGACTATGGCTACACCTTC. This translates into CASKGNSDYGYTF. The V gene is TRBV19, the J gene TRBJ1-2, with D possibly being TRBD1 (5 bases). This CDR3 contains 13 residues. Germline V gene sequence: CDR1 LNHDA, CDR2 SQIVND (reference sequence). Trimming removed 7 bases at V and 3 bases at J, with 12 bases between.

The CDR3 bases are TGTGCCAGCAGCTTAGAAGGACTAGCGGACGAGCAGTACTTC. It is translated as CASSLEGLADEQYF. The chain joins TRBV11-2 to TRBJ2-7; 10 bases match TRBD2. Trimming removed 0 bases from V and 5 bases from J; junction bases left unmatched: 1. Germline V gene sequence: CDR1 SGHAT, CDR2 FQNNGV. The CDR3 runs 14 residues.

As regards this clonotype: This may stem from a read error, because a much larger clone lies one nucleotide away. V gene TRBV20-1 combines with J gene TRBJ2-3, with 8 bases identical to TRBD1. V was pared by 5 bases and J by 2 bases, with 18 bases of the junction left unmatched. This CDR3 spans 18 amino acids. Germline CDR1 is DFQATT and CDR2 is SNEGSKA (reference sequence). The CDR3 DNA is TGCAGTGCTGGACCCTTCGTCAACACAGGGGGACACACAGATACGCAGTATTTT. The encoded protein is CSAGPFVNTGGHTDTQYF.

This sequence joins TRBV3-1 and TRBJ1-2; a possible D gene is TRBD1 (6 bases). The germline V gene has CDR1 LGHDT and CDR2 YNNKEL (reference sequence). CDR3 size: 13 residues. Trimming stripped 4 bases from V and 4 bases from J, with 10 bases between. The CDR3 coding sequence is TGTGCCAGCAGCCCGGACAGTGGCTATGGCTACACCTTC. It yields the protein CASSPDSGYGYTF.

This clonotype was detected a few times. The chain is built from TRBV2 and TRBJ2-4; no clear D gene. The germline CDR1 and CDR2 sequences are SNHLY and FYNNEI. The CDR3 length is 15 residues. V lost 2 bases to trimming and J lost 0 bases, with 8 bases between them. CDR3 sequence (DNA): TGTGCCAGCAGTGAACGCAGGTCAGCCAAAAACATTCAGTACTTC. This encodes CASSERRSAKNIQYF.

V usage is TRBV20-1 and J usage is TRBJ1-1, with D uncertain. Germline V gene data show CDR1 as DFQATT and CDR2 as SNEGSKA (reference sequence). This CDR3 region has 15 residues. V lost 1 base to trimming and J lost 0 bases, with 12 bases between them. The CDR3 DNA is TGCAGTGCTAGAGGACTGCTAAAGATGAACACTGAAGCTTTCTTT. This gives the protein CSARGLLKMNTEAFF.

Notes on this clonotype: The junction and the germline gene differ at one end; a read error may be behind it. The CDR3 nucleotides are TGTGCCGGCAGGGGGGATAACACTGAAGCTTTCTTT. Translation: CAGRGDNTEAFF. The V call is TRBV12-3 or TRBV12-4, the J call TRBJ1-1, with TRBD1 matching 7 bases. CDR3 length: 12 amino acids.

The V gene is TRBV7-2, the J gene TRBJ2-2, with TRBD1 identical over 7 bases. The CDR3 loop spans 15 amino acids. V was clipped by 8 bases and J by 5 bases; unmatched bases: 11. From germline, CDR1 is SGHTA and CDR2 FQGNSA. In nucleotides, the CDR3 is TGTGCCAGCGGTCCGACAGGGCGCGAAACCGGGGAGCTGTTTTTT. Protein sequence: CASGPTGRETGELFF.

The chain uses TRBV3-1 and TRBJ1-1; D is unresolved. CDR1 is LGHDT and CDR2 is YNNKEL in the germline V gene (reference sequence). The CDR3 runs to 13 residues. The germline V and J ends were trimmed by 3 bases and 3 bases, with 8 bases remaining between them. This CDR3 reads CASSQFRDTEAFF. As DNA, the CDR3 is TGTGCCAGCAGCCAGTTCCGGGACACTGAAGCTTTCTTT.

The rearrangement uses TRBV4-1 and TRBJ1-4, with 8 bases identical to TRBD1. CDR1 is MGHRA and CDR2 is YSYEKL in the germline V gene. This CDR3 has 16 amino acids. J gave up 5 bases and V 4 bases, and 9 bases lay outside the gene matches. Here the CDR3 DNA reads TGCGCCAGCAGCCCGCGGACCGGACAGGGAAATGAAAAACTGTTTTTT. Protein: CASSPRTGQGNEKLFF.

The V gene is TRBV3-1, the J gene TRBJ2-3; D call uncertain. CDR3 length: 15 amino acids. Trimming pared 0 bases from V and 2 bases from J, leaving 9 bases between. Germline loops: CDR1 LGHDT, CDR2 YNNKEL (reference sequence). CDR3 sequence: CASSQDRAITDTQYF. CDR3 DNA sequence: TGTGCCAGCAGCCAAGATAGGGCTATCACAGATACGCAGTATTTT.

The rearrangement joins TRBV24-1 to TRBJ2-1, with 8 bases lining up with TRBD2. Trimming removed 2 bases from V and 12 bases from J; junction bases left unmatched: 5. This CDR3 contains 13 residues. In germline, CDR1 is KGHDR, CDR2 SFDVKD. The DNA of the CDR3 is TGTGCCACCAGTGATTCGGGGGGGGATGGGCAGTTCTTC. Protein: CATSDSGGDGQFF.

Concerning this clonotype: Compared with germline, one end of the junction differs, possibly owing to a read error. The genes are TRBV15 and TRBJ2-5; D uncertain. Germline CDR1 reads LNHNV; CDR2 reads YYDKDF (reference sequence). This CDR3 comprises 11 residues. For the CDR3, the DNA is TGTGCCACCAGCGGAGAGGAGACCCAGTACTTC. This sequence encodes CATSGEETQYF.

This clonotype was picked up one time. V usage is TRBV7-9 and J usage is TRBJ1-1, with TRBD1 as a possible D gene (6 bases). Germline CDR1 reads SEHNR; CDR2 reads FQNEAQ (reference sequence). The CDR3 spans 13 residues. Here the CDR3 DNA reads TGTGCGACGGGGGGCAGGGCGCGCGGGGAAGCTTTCTTT. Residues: CATGGRARGEAFF. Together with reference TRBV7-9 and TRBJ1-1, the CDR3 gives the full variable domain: DTGVSQNPRHKITKRGQNVTFRCDPISEHNRLYWYRQTLGQGPEFLTYFQNEAQLEKSRLLSDRFSAERPKGSFSTLEIQRTEQGDSAMYLCATGGRARGEAFFGQGTRLTVV.

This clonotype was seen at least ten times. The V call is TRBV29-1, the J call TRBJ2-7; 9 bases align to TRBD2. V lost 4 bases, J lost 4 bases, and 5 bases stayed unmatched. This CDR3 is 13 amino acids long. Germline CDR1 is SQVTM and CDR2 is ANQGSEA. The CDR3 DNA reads TGCAGCGTTGTTAGCGGGAGAACTTACGAGCAGTACTTC. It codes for CSVVSGRTYEQYF.

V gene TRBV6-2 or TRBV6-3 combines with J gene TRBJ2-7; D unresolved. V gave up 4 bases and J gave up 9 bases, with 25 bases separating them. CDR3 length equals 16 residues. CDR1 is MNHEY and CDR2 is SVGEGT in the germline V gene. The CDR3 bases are TGTGCCAGCAGTTCAAACCTTACCCCCCCTGAGAACGGGCAGTACTTC. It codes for CASSSNLTPPENGQYF.